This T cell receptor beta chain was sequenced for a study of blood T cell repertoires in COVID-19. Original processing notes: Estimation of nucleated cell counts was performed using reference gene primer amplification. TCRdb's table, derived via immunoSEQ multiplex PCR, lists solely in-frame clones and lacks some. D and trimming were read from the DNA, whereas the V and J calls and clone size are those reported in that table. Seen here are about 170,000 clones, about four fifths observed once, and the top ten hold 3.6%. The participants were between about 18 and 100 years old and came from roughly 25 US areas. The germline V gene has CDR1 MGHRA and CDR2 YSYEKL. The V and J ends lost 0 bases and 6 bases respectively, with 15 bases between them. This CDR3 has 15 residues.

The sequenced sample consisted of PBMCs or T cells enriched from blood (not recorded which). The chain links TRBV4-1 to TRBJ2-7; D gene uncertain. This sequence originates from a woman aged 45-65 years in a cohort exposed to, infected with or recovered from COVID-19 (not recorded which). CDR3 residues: CASSQEWPSRVEQYF. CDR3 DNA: TGCGCCAGCAGCCAAGAATGGCCCAGCCGGGTCGAGCAGTACTTC.